These 28 T cell receptor beta chains share one sample of origin, sequenced in a study of beta chain features in type 1 diabetes. General study points: Researchers report that Type 1 diabetes patients had moderately but significantly shorter TCRB CDR3s across all four CD4+ subsets.

No antigen has been assigned to these receptors. The entirety of the isolated RNA underwent reverse transcription, so expressed TCRB transcripts were sequenced. The method was immunoSEQ multiplex PCR; TCRdb's version includes in-frame clones alone and lacks a portion of them. Of about 260,000 clones in the sample, around 21% are singletons; the top ten hold 0.028%. Sequenced: naive CD4+ T cells from blood. The receptor source for this set is a woman aged 40 to 50 with type 1 diabetes.

This clone was seen a handful of times. V usage is TRBV4-3 and J usage is TRBJ1-4; D is undetermined. The CDR3 length is 15 residues. The germline V gene has CDR1 LGHNA and CDR2 YSLEER. Trimming shortened V by 0 bases and J by 7 bases, and 12 bases separated the two germline ends. The CDR3 DNA sequence: TGCGCCAGCAGCCAAGAAGGTCCCCCGGGTGAAAAACTGTTTTTT. Its protein is CASSQEGPPGEKLFF.

This clone was counted between two and nine times. CDR3 sequence: CASSLLREQYF. CDR3 nucleotide sequence: TGTGCCAGCAGCTTGCTCAGGGAGCAGTACTTC. The J gene is TRBJ2-7, the V gene TRBV25-1; the D is unclear. Germline CDR1 and CDR2: MGHDK and SYGVNS. CDR3 length: 11 amino acids. Between the trimmed V and J ends, which lost 6 bases and 7 bases, there was a span of 10 bases.

J is TRBJ2-7 and V is TRBV18; weak D call: TRBD1 (5 bases). The germline gives CDR1 KGHSH, CDR2 LQKENI. With 2 bases removed from V and 5 bases from J, the gap between germline ends came to 13 bases. CDR3 length: 14 amino acids. The CDR3 DNA sequence: TGTGCCAGCTCACCATCGGACACTTCCCACGAGCAGTACTTC. It is translated as CASSPSDTSHEQYF.

This clone has more than one count but fewer than ten. The CDR3 here is CASSLQEGVHEQYF. CDR3 bases: TGTGCCAGCTCGCTTCAGGAGGGTGTCCACGAGCAGTACTTC. The chain employs TRBV18 and TRBJ2-7; D may be TRBD2 (6 bases). Between the trimmed V and J ends, which lost 6 bases and 5 bases, there was a span of 17 bases. Germline loops: CDR1 KGHSH, CDR2 LQKENI. The CDR3 consists of 14 residues.

In this sample, this clone turned up a few times. The chain joins TRBV2 to TRBJ2-5; maybe TRBD1 (5 bases). The V end lost 2 bases, the J end lost 2 bases, and 6 bases lay between the germline ends. Germline-derived CDR1 and CDR2 are SNHLY and FYNNEI. The CDR3 consists of 13 residues. CDR3 in DNA: TGTGCCAGCAGTGAACCAGGGCAAGAGACCCAGTACTTC. Amino acid sequence: CASSEPGQETQYF.

This clone showed up just a few times. The chain links TRBV5-4 to TRBJ2-3; a possible D gene is TRBD1 (5 bases). Trimming removed 0 bases at V and 0 bases at J, with 11 bases between. The germline CDR1 and CDR2 sequences are SGHNT and YYREEE (reference sequence). This CDR3 is 16 amino acids long. For the CDR3, the DNA is TGTGCCAGCAGCTTGGCCCTGACAGAAAGCACAGATACGCAGTATTTT. This codes for CASSLALTESTDTQYF. Drawing the rest from reference TRBV5-4 and TRBJ2-3, the complete variable domain is ETGVTQSPTHLIKTRGQQVTLRCSSQSGHNTVSWYQQALGQGPQFIFQYYREEENGRGNFPPRFSGLQFPNYSSELNVNALELDDSALYLCASSLALTESTDTQYFGPGTRLTVL.

This clone was seen a handful of times. The J gene is TRBJ1-5, the V gene TRBV6-4; D is perhaps TRBD1 (5 bases). The CDR3 is 15 residues long. Germline CDR1 MRHNA, CDR2 SNTAGT. V lost 4 bases and J 6 bases, leaving 16 bases between the germline ends. The CDR3 DNA sequence: TGTGCCAGCAGTGCCGAGGCCGGGAGGGGTCAGCCCCAGCATTTT. As protein: CASSAEAGRGQPQHF.

The J gene is TRBJ2-7, the V gene TRBV25-1, with TRBD1 matching 9 bases. The CDR3 is made up of 14 amino acids. Trimming took 8 bases from V and 4 from J; bases not matched to a gene: 9. Per the germline V gene, CDR1 is MGHDK and CDR2 is SYGVNS. CDR3 sequence (DNA): TGTGCCAGCTCCCCCCCGGGACAGGGTTACGAGCAGTACTTC. Amino acid sequence: CASSPPGQGYEQYF.

As concerns this clone: This CDR3 is also generated by other DNA sequences in the sample. This chain uses TRBV28 with TRBJ2-7, with TRBD1 matching 9 bases. This CDR3 is built from 13 residues. Germline CDR1 and CDR2: MDHEN and SYDVKM. The trim removed 6 bases at V and 0 bases at J, leaving 0 bases unmatched. Written as DNA, the CDR3 is TGTGCCAGCAGGACAGGGGGCTCCTACGAGCAGTACTTC. The encoded protein is CASRTGGSYEQYF.

There are a few counts of this clone. The chain joins TRBV16 to TRBJ1-6; maybe TRBD1 (5 bases). CDR1 and CDR2 (germline): KGHSY, FQNENV. This CDR3 has 13 amino acids. V was trimmed by 4 bases and J by 11 bases, leaving 12 bases between them. The CDR3 is CASSPMSQAPLHF. The CDR3 DNA sequence: TGTGCCAGCAGCCCCATGTCACAGGCACCCCTCCACTTT. The variable domain in full, completed from reference TRBV16 and TRBJ1-6, reads GEEVAQTPKHLVRGEGQKAKLYCAPIKGHSYVFWYQQVLKNEFKFLISFQNENVFDETGMPKERFSAKCLPNSPCSLEIQATKLEDSAVYFCASSPMSQAPLHFGNGTRLTVT.

This clone has only a few counts. CDR3 loop: CASRGGSPYNEQFF. The CDR3 coding sequence is TGTGCCAGCAGAGGCGGGAGTCCGTACAATGAGCAGTTCTTC. The chain combines TRBV27 with TRBJ2-1, with 7 bases that match TRBD2. The CDR3 runs 14 residues. The germline V gene has CDR1 MNHEY and CDR2 SMNVEV (reference sequence). After removal of 6 bases from V and 4 bases from J, the junction contained 6 bases not matched to a gene.

This clone came up a few times. DNA for the CDR3: TGTGCCAGCAGTTACTCAGACGGGTACAATGAGCAGTTCTTC. This encodes CASSYSDGYNEQFF. The J gene is TRBJ2-1, the V gene TRBV6-5; no firm D call. This CDR3 is 14 amino acids long. Trimming took 0 bases from V and 4 from J, leaving 7 bases between them. Germline CDR1 MNHEY, CDR2 SVGAGI.

The chain uses TRBV27 and TRBJ1-4; no definite D call. With 2 bases removed from V and 1 base from J, the gap between germline ends came to 8 bases. The length of the CDR3 is 15 residues. CDR1 and CDR2 from the germline V gene are MNHEY and SMNVEV (reference sequence). CDR3 DNA: TGTGCCAGCAGTTTAACAGAGGGAACTAATGAAAAACTGTTTTTT. Translating it yields CASSLTEGTNEKLFF.

This clone was detected a few times. V usage is TRBV19 and J usage is TRBJ2-2; 13 nucleotides align to TRBD2. CDR3 length: 17 residues. CDR1 LNHDA and CDR2 SQIVND come from the germline V gene (reference sequence). With V trimmed by 6 bases and J by 4 bases, 8 bases remained unmatched. CDR3 amino acids: CASSTTSGGFSTGELFF. In DNA form, the CDR3 reads TGTGCCAGTAGCACGACTAGCGGGGGGTTTAGCACCGGGGAGCTGTTTTTT.

This sequence joins TRBV19 and TRBJ1-5; D perhaps matches TRBD1 (6 bases). The CDR3 loop spans 15 amino acids. The germline V gene has CDR1 LNHDA and CDR2 SQIVND (reference sequence). V was cut by 6 bases and J by 2 bases, with 14 bases left in between. The CDR3 coding sequence is TGTGCCAGTAGGGACAGATTTTATGGCAATCAGCCCCAGCATTTT. Its protein is CASRDRFYGNQPQHF.

The chain uses TRBV25-1 and TRBJ2-5; 7 bases agree with TRBD1. Germline V gene data show CDR1 as MGHDK and CDR2 as SYGVNS. V was pared by 10 bases and J by 0 bases, with 5 bases of the junction left unmatched. The length of the CDR3 is 13 residues. The DNA of the CDR3 is TGTGCCACCGGACAGGTGCACCAAGAGACCCAGTACTTC. This encodes CATGQVHQETQYF.

The CDR3 DNA reads TGTGCCAGTTCCCTCTCGGTGAACACTGAAGCTTTCTTT. Its protein is CASSLSVNTEAFF. V usage is TRBV19 and J usage is TRBJ1-1; D is ambiguous. Trimming removed 8 bases from V and 0 bases from J, with 10 bases in between. The CDR3 extends over 13 amino acids. Germline CDR1 reads LNHDA; CDR2 reads SQIVND (reference sequence).

This clone occurred a few times. This chain joins TRBV10-3 and TRBJ2-1, with D maybe TRBD1 (6 bases). The CDR3 length is 13 residues. Germline assignment: CDR1 ENHRY and CDR2 SYGVKD. V lost 3 bases and J 6 bases, leaving 9 bases between the germline ends. CDR3 protein: CAISDRTVNEQFF. The CDR3, as DNA: TGTGCCATCAGTGACCGGACAGTCAATGAGCAGTTCTTC.

Only a few counts were recorded for this clone. V and J are TRBV7-9 and TRBJ2-5, with no clear D. The CDR3 extends over 11 amino acids. Germline V gene lookup returns CDR1 SEHNR and CDR2 FQNEAQ (reference sequence). V was trimmed by 4 bases and J by 8 bases, leaving 8 bases between them. This CDR3 reads CASSSSETQYF. DNA of the CDR3: TGTGCCAGCAGCTCGAGTGAAACCCAGTACTTC.

The chain recombines TRBV19 with TRBJ1-2; no clear D. This CDR3 is built from 15 residues. Trimming shortened V by 3 bases and J by 0 bases, and 11 bases separated the two germline ends. Germline V gene lookup returns CDR1 LNHDA and CDR2 SQIVND (reference sequence). CDR3 sequence: CASSIVHITNYGYTF. The CDR3 nucleotides read TGTGCCAGTAGTATCGTTCACATCACTAACTATGGCTACACCTTC.

In DNA, the CDR3 is TGTGCCAGCAGCTTAGTTCTAAACACCGGGGAGCTGTTTTTT. Protein: CASSLVLNTGELFF. The chain carries TRBV7-3 and TRBJ2-2; D remains ambiguous. The CDR3 loop spans 14 amino acids. Germline V gives CDR1 SGHTA, CDR2 FQGTGA. V shed 2 bases and J shed 2 bases, with 6 bases lying between them.

The chain recombines TRBV6-4 with TRBJ1-2; D gene uncertain. V lost 0 bases and J 8 bases, leaving 16 bases between the germline ends. This CDR3 contains 15 residues. The germline CDR1 and CDR2 sequences are MRHNA and SNTAGT. The CDR3 nucleotides read TGTGCCAGCAGTGACTCGACGACACTCGGTAGGGGCTACACCTTC. This translates into CASSDSTTLGRGYTF.

The V gene is TRBV25-1, the J gene TRBJ1-1; unclear D gene. The germline V gene encodes CDR1 MGHDK and CDR2 SYGVNS. The CDR3 totals 12 residues. V lost 2 bases and J lost 8, with 9 bases in between. The CDR3 loop reads CASSEIGLEAFF. CDR3 nucleotide sequence: TGTGCCAGCAGTGAAATTGGACTAGAAGCTTTCTTT.

In this sample, this clone turned up a few times. This chain links TRBV5-4 with TRBJ1-1; 8 bases line up with TRBD1. In germline, CDR1 is SGHNT, CDR2 YYREEE (reference sequence). V shed 4 bases and J 4 bases; nucleotides not matched to a gene: 9. The CDR3 totals 15 residues. CDR3: CASSGQGSGSTEAFF. CDR3 sequence (DNA): TGTGCCAGCAGCGGACAGGGTTCGGGGAGCACTGAAGCTTTCTTT.

The chain links TRBV7-9 to TRBJ1-2, with 7 bases that match TRBD1. This CDR3 is 15 amino acids long. Germline CDR1 SEHNR, CDR2 FQNEAQ (reference sequence). V lost 5 bases to trimming and J lost 3 bases; unmatched junction nucleotides: 9. DNA for the CDR3: TGTGCCAGCAGCATCGCCGGGACAGCTTACTATGGCTACACCTTC. Translating gives CASSIAGTAYYGYTF. Using reference TRBV7-9 and TRBJ1-2 for the parts outside the CDR3, the full variable domain is DTGVSQNPRHKITKRGQNVTFRCDPISEHNRLYWYRQTLGQGPEFLTYFQNEAQLEKSRLLSDRFSAERPKGSFSTLEIQRTEQGDSAMYLCASSIAGTAYYGYTFGSGTRLTVV.

The chain has TRBV5-4 and TRBJ2-7; 9 bases match TRBD1. V was pared by 4 bases and J by 1 base, with 6 bases of the junction left unmatched. This CDR3 contains 15 residues. The germline V gene encodes CDR1 SGHNT and CDR2 YYREEE (reference sequence). CDR3 DNA: TGTGCCAGCAGCGGGACAGGGCCCTCATCCTACGAGCAGTACTTC. Its translation: CASSGTGPSSYEQYF.

This sequence joins TRBV6-1 and TRBJ2-7; 12 bases match TRBD2. The CDR3 contains 13 residues. V trimming: 6 bases; J trimming: 5 bases; junction bases outside the gene matches: 2. CDR1 and CDR2 from the germline V gene are MNHNS and SASEGT. The CDR3 coding sequence is TGTGCCAGCAGGCGGACTAGCGGGAACGAGCAGTACTTC. This sequence encodes CASRRTSGNEQYF.

The chain combines TRBV19 with TRBJ2-1; perhaps TRBD2 as D (5 bases). V was cut by 7 bases and J by 3 bases, with 10 bases left in between. Per germline, CDR1 LNHDA and CDR2 SQIVND (reference sequence). The CDR3 extends over 13 amino acids. In nucleotides, the CDR3 is TGTGCCAGTATGGAGACTAACTACAATGAGCAGTTCTTC. Translation gives CASMETNYNEQFF.